This TCR beta chain was found in a study of blood T cell repertoires in COVID-19. As for the study in general: The United States, Italy and Spain provided the acute and convalescent COVID-19 samples.

As originally analysed: Amplification of reference gene primers was used by the study to estimate nucleated cell counts. Sequencing was performed with immunoSEQ multiplex PCR; in TCRdb, only in-frame clones are kept and a portion is missing. That table gives V, J and clone size, and the DNA gave D and trimming. This sample has about 400,000 clones, with just under 90% found just once. Living in under 30 US areas, the participants were between 18 and 89 years of age. Self-reported history from a screening survey and questionnaire set each donor's cohort. Germline CDR1 and CDR2: ENHRY and SYGVKD. This CDR3 has 13 residues. J gave up 4 bases and V 9 bases, and 8 bases lay outside the gene matches.

The source material was PBMCs or T cells enriched from blood (not recorded which). The origin of this receptor is a woman in her forties or fifties who had recovered from COVID-19. This chain links TRBV10-3 with TRBJ1-1; 7 nucleotides match TRBD1. DNA for the CDR3: TGTGCCATACAGGCGGCAGGGGGCACTGAAGCTTTCTTT. This translates into CAIQAAGGTEAFF.